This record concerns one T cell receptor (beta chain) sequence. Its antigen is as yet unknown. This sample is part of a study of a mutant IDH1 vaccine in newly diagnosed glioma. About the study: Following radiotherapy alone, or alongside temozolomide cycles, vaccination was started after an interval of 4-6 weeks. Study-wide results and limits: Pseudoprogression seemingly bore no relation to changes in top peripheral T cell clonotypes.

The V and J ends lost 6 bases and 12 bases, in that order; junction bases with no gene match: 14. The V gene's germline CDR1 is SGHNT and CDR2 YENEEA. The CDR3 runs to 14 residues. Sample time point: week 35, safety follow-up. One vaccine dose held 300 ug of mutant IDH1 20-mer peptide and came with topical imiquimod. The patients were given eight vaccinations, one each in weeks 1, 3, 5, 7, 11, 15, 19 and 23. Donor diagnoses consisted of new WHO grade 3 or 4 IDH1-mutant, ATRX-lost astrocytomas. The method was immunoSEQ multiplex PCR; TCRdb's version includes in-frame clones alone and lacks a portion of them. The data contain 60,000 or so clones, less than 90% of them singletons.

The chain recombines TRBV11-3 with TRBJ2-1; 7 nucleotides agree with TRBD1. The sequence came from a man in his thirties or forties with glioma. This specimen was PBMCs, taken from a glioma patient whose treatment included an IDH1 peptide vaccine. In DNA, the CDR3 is TGTGCCAGCAGTCCGGGGACAGACCAAATGAGGCAGTTCTTC. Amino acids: CASSPGTDQMRQFF.